This TCR beta chain derives from a study of OX40 agonist ivuxolimab in advanced cancers. Regarding the study in general: Ivuxolimab was a fully human IgG2 agonistic monoclonal antibody targeting the costimulatory receptor OX40 (CD134). Intravenous ivuxolimab was administered to patients every 2 weeks at six dose levels: 0.01, 0.1, 0.3, 1.5, 3 and 10 mg/kg. Of the 50 or so patients in dose escalation, some 20 had hepatocellular carcinoma, roughly 15 had melanoma, 9 had renal cell carcinoma and 9 had head and neck cancer. In the dose-escalation cohort, roughly four fifths of patients were male, and the mean age was roughly 60 years, with a range of 23 to 79. Patients were allowed to have had prior anti-PD-1, anti-PD-L1 or anti-CTLA-4 therapy, and approximately 40% of the dose-escalation patients had been treated with checkpoint inhibitors. Partial responses were achieved by three dose-escalation patients, of whom one had hepatocellular carcinoma and two had cutaneous melanoma. Peripheral TCRbeta sequencing aimed to test whether ivuxolimab altered TCR sequence diversity and caused clonal T-cell expansion. The paper reports the monotherapy dose-escalation portion (N = 52 patients) of the phase I ivuxolimab trial. Overall study outcomes, separate from this receptor: Low levels of normalized T-cell clonal expansion were also seen in some nonresponding patients. At doses of 0.1 to 3.0 mg/kg, clonal expansion of both CD4+ and CD8+ blood T cells was observed from baseline to week 6. The antigen specificity of the peripheral T cells that underwent clonal expansion was not determined. After ivuxolimab, expanded clones were on average more numerous among CD8+ T cells than among CD4+ T cells. In partial responders in the 0.1-3.0 mg/kg groups, normalized peripheral clonal expansion was found to be among the lowest, especially among CD8+ T cells.

For sequencing of the TCRbeta CDR3 region, genomic DNA was extracted from the sorted cells. TCRbeta CDR3 regions were sequenced using the immunoSEQ Assay. The immuneACCESS repertoire file appears here via TCRdb, limited to in-frame rearrangements. These files lack a portion of the clones; in checked studies, under half of the deficit traces to unresolved V genes, and the cause of the others is not known. The sample contains some 100,000 clones, 70% to 90% of them found a single time. The ten largest clones capture around 0.85% of the sample. Patients with autoimmune disease history or receiving systemic immunosuppression were excluded from the trial. In every dose cohort, peripheral blood was drawn for TCR sequencing at baseline, cycle 4 day 1, and cycle 7 day 1. The samples were drawn from a first-in-human, open-label, multicenter phase I dose-escalation trial of ivuxolimab. Adults with locally advanced or metastatic melanoma, renal cell, hepatocellular, or head and neck squamous cell carcinoma were enrolled in the trial. Before TCR sequencing, CD4+ T cells and CD8+ T cells from peripheral blood were sorted into separate populations.

V drops 0 bases and J drops 5 bases, leaving 9 bases in between. The CDR3 goes from the cysteine to the phenylalanine over 14 residues. Here the CDR3 DNA is all that survives: 42 bases in frame from base 1. A note on this clone: The antigen it binds to is not known. Base quality data are lacking; no much larger clone is found one base away.

Sequencing used CD4+ or CD8+ T cells sorted from blood, obtained in a trial of the OX40 agonist ivuxolimab. The TCR originated in an adult with an advanced solid tumor such as melanoma, head and neck, liver or kidney cancer. The chain employs TRBV5-3 and TRBJ2-1; no D gene is confidently identified. TRBV5-3 is identified as an open reading frame with a role that is uncertain. Read as DNA, the sequence is TGTGCCAGAAGCTTGGTAGTGGGTAACAATGAGCAGTTCTTC. The encoded protein is CARSLVVGNNEQFF.